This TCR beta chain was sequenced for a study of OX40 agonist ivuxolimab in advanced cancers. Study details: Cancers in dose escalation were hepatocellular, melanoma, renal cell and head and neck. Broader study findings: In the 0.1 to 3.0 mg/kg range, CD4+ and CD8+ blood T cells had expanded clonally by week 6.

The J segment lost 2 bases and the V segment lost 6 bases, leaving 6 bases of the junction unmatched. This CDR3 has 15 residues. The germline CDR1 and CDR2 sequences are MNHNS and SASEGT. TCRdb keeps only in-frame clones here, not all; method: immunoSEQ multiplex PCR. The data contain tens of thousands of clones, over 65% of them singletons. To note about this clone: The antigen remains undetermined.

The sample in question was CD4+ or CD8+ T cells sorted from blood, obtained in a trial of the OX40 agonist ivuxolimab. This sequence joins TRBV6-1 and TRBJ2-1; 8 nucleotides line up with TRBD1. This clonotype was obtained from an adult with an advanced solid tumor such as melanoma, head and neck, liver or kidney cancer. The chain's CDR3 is CASRMTGVPYNEQFF. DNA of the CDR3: TGTGCCAGCAGGATGACAGGGGTCCCCTACAATGAGCAGTTCTTC.